This T cell receptor (beta chain) was identified in a study of vaccination and CD4 T cells after COVID-19. Trimming shortened V by 5 bases and J by 0 bases, and 7 bases separated the two germline ends. Germline V gives CDR1 DFQATT, CDR2 SNEGSKA (reference sequence). The CDR3 consists of 13 residues. Treatment defined: 10-day PBMC culture with coronavirus spike peptide pools or control peptides (ViraFEST assay). As regards this clonotype: The antigen is unknown.

An Oncomine TCR Beta short-read assay was used to sequence the DNA from cultured CD4+ T cells. TCRdb redid the calling of the PCR reads with MiXCR, one entry per CDR3 protein. The sample has about 14,000 distinct CDR3 sequences, around 52% seen once; the top ten hold approximately 15%. This receptor was taken from a human donor who had recovered from COVID-19. The chain is built from TRBV20-1 and TRBJ2-2; D unclear. The sample comprised CD4+ T cells from blood, cultured in vitro. As DNA, the CDR3 is TGCAGTGCTTCCAACGCGAACACCGGGGAGCTGTTTTTT. It codes for CSASNANTGELFF.